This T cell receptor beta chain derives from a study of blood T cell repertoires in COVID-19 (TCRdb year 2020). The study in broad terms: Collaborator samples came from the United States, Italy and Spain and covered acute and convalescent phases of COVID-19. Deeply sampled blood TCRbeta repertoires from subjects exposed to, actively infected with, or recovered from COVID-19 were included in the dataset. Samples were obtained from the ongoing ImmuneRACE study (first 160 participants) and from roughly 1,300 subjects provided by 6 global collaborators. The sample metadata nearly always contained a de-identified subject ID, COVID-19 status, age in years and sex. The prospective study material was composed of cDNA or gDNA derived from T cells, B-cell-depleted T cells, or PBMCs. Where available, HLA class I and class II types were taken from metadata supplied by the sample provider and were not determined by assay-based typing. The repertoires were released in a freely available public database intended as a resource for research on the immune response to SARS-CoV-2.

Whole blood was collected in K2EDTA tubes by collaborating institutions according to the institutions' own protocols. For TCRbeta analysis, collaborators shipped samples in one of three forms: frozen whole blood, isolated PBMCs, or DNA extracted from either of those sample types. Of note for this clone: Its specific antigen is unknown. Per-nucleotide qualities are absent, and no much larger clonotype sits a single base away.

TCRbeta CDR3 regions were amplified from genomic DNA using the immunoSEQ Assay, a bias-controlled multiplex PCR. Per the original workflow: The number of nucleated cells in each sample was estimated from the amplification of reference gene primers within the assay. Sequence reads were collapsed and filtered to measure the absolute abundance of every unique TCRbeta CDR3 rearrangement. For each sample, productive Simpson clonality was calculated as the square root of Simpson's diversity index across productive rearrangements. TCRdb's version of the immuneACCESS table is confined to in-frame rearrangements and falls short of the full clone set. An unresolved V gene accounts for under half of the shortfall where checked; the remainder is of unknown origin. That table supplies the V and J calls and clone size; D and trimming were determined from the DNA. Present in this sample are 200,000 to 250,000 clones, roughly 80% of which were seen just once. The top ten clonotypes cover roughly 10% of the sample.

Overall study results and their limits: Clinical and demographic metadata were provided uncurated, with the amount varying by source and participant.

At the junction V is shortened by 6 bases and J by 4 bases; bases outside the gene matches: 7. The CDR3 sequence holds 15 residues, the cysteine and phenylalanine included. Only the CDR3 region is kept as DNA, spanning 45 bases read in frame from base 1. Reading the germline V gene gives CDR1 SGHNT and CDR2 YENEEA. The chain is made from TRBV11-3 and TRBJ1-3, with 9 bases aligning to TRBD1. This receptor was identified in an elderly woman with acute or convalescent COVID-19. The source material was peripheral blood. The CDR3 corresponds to CASSPTGGFGNTIYF. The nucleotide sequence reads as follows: TGTGCCAGCAGTCCAACAGGGGGCTTCGGAAACACCATATATTTT.